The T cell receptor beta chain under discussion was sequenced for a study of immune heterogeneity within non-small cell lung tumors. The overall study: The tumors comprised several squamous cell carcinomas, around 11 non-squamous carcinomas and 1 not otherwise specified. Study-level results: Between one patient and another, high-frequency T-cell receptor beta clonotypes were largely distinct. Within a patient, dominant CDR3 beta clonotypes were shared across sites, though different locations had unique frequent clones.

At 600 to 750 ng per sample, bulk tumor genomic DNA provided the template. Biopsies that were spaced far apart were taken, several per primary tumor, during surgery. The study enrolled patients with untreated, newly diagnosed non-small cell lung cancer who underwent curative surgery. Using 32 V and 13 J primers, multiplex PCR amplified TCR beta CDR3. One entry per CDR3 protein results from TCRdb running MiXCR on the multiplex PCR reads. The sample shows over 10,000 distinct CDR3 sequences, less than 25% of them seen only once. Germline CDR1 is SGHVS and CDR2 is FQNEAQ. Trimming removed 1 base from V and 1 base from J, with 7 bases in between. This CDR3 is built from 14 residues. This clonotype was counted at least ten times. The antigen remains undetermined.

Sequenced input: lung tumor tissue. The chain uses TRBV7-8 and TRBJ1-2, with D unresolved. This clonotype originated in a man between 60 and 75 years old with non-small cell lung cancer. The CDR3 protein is CASSLGSLNYGYTF. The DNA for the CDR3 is TGTGCCAGCAGCTTAGGGTCTCTTAACTATGGCTACACCTTC.